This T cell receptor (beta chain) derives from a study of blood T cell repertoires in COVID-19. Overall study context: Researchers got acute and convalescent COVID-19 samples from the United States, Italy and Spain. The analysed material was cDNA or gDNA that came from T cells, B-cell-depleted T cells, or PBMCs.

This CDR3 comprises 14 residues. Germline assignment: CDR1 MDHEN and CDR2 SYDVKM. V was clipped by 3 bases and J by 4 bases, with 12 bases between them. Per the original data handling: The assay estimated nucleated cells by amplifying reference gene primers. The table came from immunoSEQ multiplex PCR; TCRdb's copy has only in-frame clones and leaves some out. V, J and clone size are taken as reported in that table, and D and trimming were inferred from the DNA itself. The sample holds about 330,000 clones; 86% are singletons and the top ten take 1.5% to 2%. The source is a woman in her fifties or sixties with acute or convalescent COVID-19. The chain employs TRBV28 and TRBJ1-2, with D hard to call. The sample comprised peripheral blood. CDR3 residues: CASSLIQLGYGYTF. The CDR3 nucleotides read TGTGCCAGCAGTTTGATTCAGCTAGGCTATGGCTACACCTTC.